Included here is one T cell receptor beta chain sequence, with context. Its antigen is still unknown. This table comes from immunoSEQ multiplex PCR, and its TCRdb copy is limited to in-frame clones, with some not included. Among 30,000 or so clones, about 91% were seen once, and the ten largest hold roughly 0.7%. This sample is drawn from a study of stem cell transplantation in POMP-related autoinflammatory disease. Study-level findings and limits: Patients with PRAID showed a restricted number of unique TRB V-J gene pairings.

The V gene end was trimmed by 4 bases and the J gene end by 4 bases; junction bases not matched to a gene: 9. This CDR3 spans 15 amino acids. The germline V gene encodes CDR1 SGDLS and CDR2 YYNGEE. This specimen was CD4+ T cells from PBMCs, taken before stem cell transplantation. The genes are TRBV9 and TRBJ2-5, with 8 bases fitting TRBD2. The receptor was isolated from a human donor with POMP-related autoinflammation and immune dysregulation (PRAID). Here the CDR3 DNA reads TGTGCCAGCAGCACCCCGCGGGGGGTTGTAGAGACCCAGTACTTC. This gives the protein CASSTPRGVVETQYF.